A selection of T cell receptor beta chains follows, all from one sample in a study of blood T cell repertoires in COVID-19. TCRdb's table, derived via immunoSEQ multiplex PCR, lists solely in-frame clones and lacks some. The table shows about 140,000 clones, with 84% occurring only once. Sequences were obtained from PBMCs or T cells enriched from blood (not recorded which). These receptors all stem from a woman under 30 who had been exposed to COVID-19. Each CDR3 is given with its conserved first and last residue. A D gene is named only where the DNA matches it firmly. Size is stated for part of the rows, as once, few or many counts, or as a class when the clone is expanded.

-,TRBJ1-2,TRBV28,-,CASRRTGLYGYTF,TGTGCCAGCAGACGTACAGGGCTATATGGCTACACCTTC
TRBD2,TRBJ2-7,TRBV28,once,CASGGLVYEQYF,TGTGCCAGTGGGGGACTAGTCTACGAGCAGTACTTC
-,TRBJ2-1,TRBV12-5,-,CASGPSPREDMHEQFF,TGTGCTAGTGGTCCGTCCCCCAGGGAGGATATGCATGAGCAGTTCTTC
-,TRBJ1-5,TRBV16,once,CASSQDSKQPQHF,TGTGCCAGCAGCCAAGACAGTAAACAGCCCCAGCATTTT
TRBD2,TRBJ2-7,TRBV13,-,CASSLLAGGGEQYF,TGTGCCAGCAGCTTACTAGCGGGAGGAGGCGAGCAGTACTTC
-,TRBJ2-2,TRBV6-5,-,CAFRGQDTGELFF,TGTGCTTTCAGGGGCCAGGACACCGGGGAGCTGTTTTTT
-,TRBJ1-5,TRBV7-2,-,CASSLVAGTNQPQHF,TGTGCCAGCAGCTTAGTGGCGGGGACCAATCAGCCCCAGCATTTT
TRBD2,TRBJ2-5,TRBV5-1,-,CASSSSGGSQETQYF,TGCGCCAGCAGCTCTAGCGGGGGGAGCCAAGAGACCCAGTACTTC
-,TRBJ2-5,TRBV27,-,CASSVTVQGLGEETQYF,TGTGCCAGCAGCGTGACTGTACAGGGTTTGGGAGAAGAGACCCAGTACTTC
TRBD1,TRBJ2-7,TRBV6-2/TRBV6-3,-,CASSTRDRGHHEQYF,TGTGCCAGCAGCACCCGGGACAGGGGGCACCACGAGCAGTACTTC
TRBD2,TRBJ2-1,TRBV7-6,-,CASSLSLAGGNEQFF,TGTGCCAGCAGCTTATCTCTAGCGGGAGGGAATGAGCAGTTCTTC
-,TRBJ2-1,TRBV27,-,CASSPDVSHSSYNEQFF,TGTGCCAGCAGTCCAGACGTCTCCCACAGCTCCTACAATGAGCAGTTCTTC
TRBD1,TRBJ1-2,TRBV3-1/TRBV3-2,once,CASSQPRDRFDGYTF,TGTGCCAGCAGCCAACCCCGGGACAGGTTTGATGGCTACACCTTC
-,TRBJ1-2,TRBV2,-,CASSVAGAGGYTF,TGTGCCAGCAGTGTCGCGGGAGCGGGTGGCTACACCTTC
-,TRBJ1-2,TRBV27,-,CASSATGLGYTF,TGTGCCAGCAGTGCAACAGGGTTGGGCTACACCTTC
-,TRBJ1-1,TRBV4-1,-,CASSQSRGLWNTEAFF,TGCGCCAGCAGCCAATCCAGGGGACTATGGAACACTGAAGCTTTCTTT
TRBD1,TRBJ1-2,TRBV12-3/TRBV12-4,-,CASSPGGHYGYTF,TGTGCCAGCAGTCCAGGGGGGCATTATGGCTACACCTTC
TRBD1,TRBJ2-1,TRBV27,-,CASSHVGQGAGGEQFF,TGTGCCAGCAGTCACGTAGGACAGGGGGCCGGGGGCGAGCAGTTCTTC
-,TRBJ1-4,TRBV2,-,CASSVQGQGEKLFF,TGTGCCAGCAGTGTGCAGGGTCAGGGTGAAAAACTGTTTTTT
TRBD1,TRBJ2-1,TRBV7-9,-,CASSADRGRYNEQFF,TGTGCCAGCAGCGCCGACAGGGGGAGGTACAATGAGCAGTTCTTC
-,TRBJ1-1,TRBV18,-,CASSPSQDTEAFF,TGTGCCAGCTCACCATCTCAGGACACTGAAGCTTTCTTT
TRBD2,TRBJ2-7,TRBV11-2,-,CASSLVFSPGLAARYEQYF,TGTGCCAGCAGCTTAGTATTTTCACCGGGACTAGCGGCTCGCTACGAGCAGTACTTC
TRBD1,TRBJ2-7,TRBV18,-,CASSPPGTGGPYEQYF,TGTGCCAGCTCACCACCCGGGACAGGGGGGCCCTACGAGCAGTACTTC
-,TRBJ1-2,TRBV10-3,-,CAISDGGWNYGYTF,TGTGCCATCAGTGACGGCGGGTGGAACTATGGCTACACCTTC
TRBD1,TRBJ1-1,TRBV29-1,few,CSGHRGAEAFF,TGCAGCGGTCACAGGGGGGCTGAAGCTTTCTTT
-,TRBJ2-1,TRBV7-9,-,CASSLVGGGPSLWQFF,TGTGCCAGCAGCTTAGTAGGGGGGGGCCCCAGCCTGTGGCAGTTCTTC